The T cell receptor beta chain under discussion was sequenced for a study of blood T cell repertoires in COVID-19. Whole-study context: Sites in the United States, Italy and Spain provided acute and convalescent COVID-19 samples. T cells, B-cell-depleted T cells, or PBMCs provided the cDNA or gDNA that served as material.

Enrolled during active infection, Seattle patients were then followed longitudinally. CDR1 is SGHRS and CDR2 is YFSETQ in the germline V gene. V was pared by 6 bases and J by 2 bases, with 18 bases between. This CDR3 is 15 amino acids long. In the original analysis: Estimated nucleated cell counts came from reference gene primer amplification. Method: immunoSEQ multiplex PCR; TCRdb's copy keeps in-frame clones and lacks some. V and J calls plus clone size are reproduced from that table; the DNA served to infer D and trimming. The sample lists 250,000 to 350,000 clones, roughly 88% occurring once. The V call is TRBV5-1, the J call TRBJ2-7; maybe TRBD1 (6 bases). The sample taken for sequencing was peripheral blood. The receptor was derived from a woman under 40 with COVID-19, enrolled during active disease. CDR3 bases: TGCGCCAGCACCGTTGGGGGCCGGGGTACCTACGAGCAGTACTTC. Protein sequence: CASTVGGRGTYEQYF.